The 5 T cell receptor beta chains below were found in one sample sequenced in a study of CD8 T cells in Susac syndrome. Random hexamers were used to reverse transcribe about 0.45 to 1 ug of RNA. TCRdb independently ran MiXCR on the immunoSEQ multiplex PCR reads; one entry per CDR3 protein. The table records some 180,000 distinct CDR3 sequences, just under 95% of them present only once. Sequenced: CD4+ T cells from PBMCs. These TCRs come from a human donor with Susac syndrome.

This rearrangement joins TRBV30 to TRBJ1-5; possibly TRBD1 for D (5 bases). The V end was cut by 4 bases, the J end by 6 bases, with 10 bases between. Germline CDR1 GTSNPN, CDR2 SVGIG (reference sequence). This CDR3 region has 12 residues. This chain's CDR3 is CAWNPGGQPQHF. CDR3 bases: TGTGCCTGGAATCCGGGGGGTCAGCCCCAGCATTTT.

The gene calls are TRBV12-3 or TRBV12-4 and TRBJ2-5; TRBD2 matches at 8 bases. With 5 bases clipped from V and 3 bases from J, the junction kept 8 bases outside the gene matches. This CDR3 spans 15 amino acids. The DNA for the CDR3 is TGTGCCAGCAGTCCCCAAGCGGGGGCGGAAGAGACCCAGTACTTC. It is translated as CASSPQAGAEETQYF.

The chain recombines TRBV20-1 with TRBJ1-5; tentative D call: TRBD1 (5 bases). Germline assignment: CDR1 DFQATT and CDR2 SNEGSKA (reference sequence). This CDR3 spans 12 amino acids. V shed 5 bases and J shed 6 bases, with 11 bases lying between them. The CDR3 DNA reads TGCAGTGCTTCTGACAGAATTCAGCCCCAGCATTTT. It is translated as CSASDRIQPQHF.

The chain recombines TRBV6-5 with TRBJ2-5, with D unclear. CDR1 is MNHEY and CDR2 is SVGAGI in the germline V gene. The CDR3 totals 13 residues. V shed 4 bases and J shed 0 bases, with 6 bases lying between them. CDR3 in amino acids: CASSSRDQETQYF. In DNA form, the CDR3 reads TGTGCCAGCAGTTCTAGGGACCAAGAGACCCAGTACTTC.

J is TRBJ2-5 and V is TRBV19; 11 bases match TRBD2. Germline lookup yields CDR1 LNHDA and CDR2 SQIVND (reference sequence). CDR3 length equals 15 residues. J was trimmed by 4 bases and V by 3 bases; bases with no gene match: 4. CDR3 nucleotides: TGTGCCAGTAGTATGACCGGGACTAGCGGAGAGACCCAGTACTTC. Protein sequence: CASSMTGTSGETQYF.